This section outlines one T cell receptor (beta chain) sequence together with its context. Per the original methods: Amplification of reference gene primers provided the estimated nucleated cell counts. Assay: immunoSEQ multiplex PCR; the TCRdb copy retains only in-frame clones and omits some. Clonal size and the V and J genes are those of that table, whereas D and trimming came from the DNA. The table lists 250,000 or so clones, 91% of them singletons. Participants' own reports of clinical history determined their cohort assignment. The CDR3 has 15 amino acids. Germline V gene sequence: CDR1 SNHLY, CDR2 FYNNEI. Losses at the gene ends were 6 bases for V and 1 base for J; bases not matched to a gene: 8. The record originates from a study of blood T cell repertoires in COVID-19. Looking at the study overall: There were acute and convalescent COVID-19 samples, and they came from the United States, Italy and Spain. The cDNA or gDNA used as material had been derived from T cells, B-cell-depleted T cells, or PBMCs.

The sample was PBMCs or T cells enriched from blood (not recorded which). This chain links TRBV2 with TRBJ1-2, with TRBD1 matching over 7 bases. This TCR was recovered from a human donor in a cohort exposed to, infected with or recovered from COVID-19 (not recorded which). The donor label of this sample is uncertain. The CDR3 coding sequence is TGTGCCAGCAGGATGGACAGGACCTATAACTATGGCTACACCTTC. Amino acids: CASRMDRTYNYGYTF.